The 5 T cell receptor beta chains below were found in one sample sequenced in a study of T cell repertoires in cytomegalovirus infection. TCRdb independently ran MiXCR on the reads; one entry per CDR3 protein. The sample lists around 230,000 distinct CDR3 sequences; approximately 38% were seen once. These TCRs are of unknown antigen specificity. The material sequenced was CD8+ T cells from cultured PBMCs, taken from culture after CMV antigen stimulation. The receptors stem from a human donor in good health (CMV status not recorded). Some clones in this sample may be carry-over from other donors' samples.

This clonotype was picked up one time. The chain employs TRBV9 and TRBJ1-1; D ambiguous. The germline gives CDR1 SGDLS, CDR2 YYNGEE. Trimming left V 0 bases short and J 0 bases short, with 6 bases between. This CDR3 contains 14 residues. The CDR3 loop reads CASSVVKVNTEAFF. The CDR3, as DNA: TGTGCCAGCAGCGTAGTGAAGGTGAACACTGAAGCTTTCTTT.

This clonotype was observed a few times. V is TRBV7-2 and J is TRBJ2-1; TRBD2 agrees at 13 bases. This CDR3 comprises 15 residues. Trimming took 4 bases from V and 7 from J; bases not matched to a gene: 4. CDR1 and CDR2 from the germline V gene are SGHTA and FQGNSA. The CDR3 loop reads CASSSLAGGWNEQFF. CDR3 DNA sequence: TGTGCCAGCAGCTCACTAGCGGGAGGGTGGAATGAGCAGTTCTTC.

This clonotype appeared many times. The CDR3 protein is CASSLVAGNNEQFF. CDR3 sequence (DNA): TGTGCCAGCAGCTTGGTGGCTGGGAACAATGAGCAGTTCTTC. The chain combines TRBV5-4 with TRBJ2-1, with D hard to call. V gave up 0 bases and J gave up 5 bases, with 9 bases separating them. CDR3 length: 14 residues. CDR1 and CDR2 from the germline V gene are SGHNT and YYREEE (reference sequence).

This chain joins TRBV19 and TRBJ2-7; TRBD1 is a possible D gene (6 bases). This CDR3 contains 14 residues. V lost 5 bases to trimming and J lost 7 bases, with 18 bases between them. Germline V gives CDR1 LNHDA, CDR2 SQIVND (reference sequence). The CDR3 nucleotides read TGTGCCAGTAGTGTCCGGGACATGCCCCGGGAGCAGTACTTC. Amino acids: CASSVRDMPREQYF.

The V call is TRBV25-1, the J call TRBJ2-7; D perhaps matches TRBD1 (6 bases). Germline values: CDR1 MGHDK, CDR2 SYGVNS. This CDR3 contains 12 residues. The ends were cut back, 6 bases at V and 4 bases at J, with 10 bases in the middle. The CDR3, as DNA: TGTGCCAGCAGGGCCGGACAGTACGAGCAGTACTTC. It encodes CASRAGQYEQYF.